The 3 T cell receptor beta chains in this list originate from one sample, sequenced in a study of blood T cell repertoires in COVID-19. Assay: immunoSEQ multiplex PCR; the TCRdb copy retains only in-frame clones and omits some. The sample has around 200,000 clones, 70% to 90% seen once. Material for sequencing was peripheral blood. These receptors all come from a young man with acute or convalescent COVID-19.

The chain couples TRBV3-1 (or the pseudogene TRBV3-2) to TRBJ1-1, with TRBD1 matching 8 bases. The V segment lost 1 base and the J segment 4 bases; nucleotides outside the gene matches: 11. Germline V CDR1 and CDR2: LGHDT, YNNKEL (reference sequence). The CDR3 covers 17 residues. Here the CDR3 DNA reads TGTGCCAGCAGCCAAGGGACAGGGAATGCTGGGGGCACTGAAGCTTTCTTT. It encodes CASSQGTGNAGGTEAFF.

In nucleotides, the CDR3 is TGTGCCAGCAGCCCATGGGGCGGGGGGGCCTGGGAAGAGACCCAGTACTTC. This encodes CASSPWGGGAWEETQYF. The chain combines TRBV9 with TRBJ2-5, with TRBD2 identical over 9 bases. The germline V gene has CDR1 SGDLS and CDR2 YYNGEE. The CDR3 sequence is 17 residues long. V lost 4 bases to trimming and J lost 3 bases; unmatched junction nucleotides: 13.

The genes are TRBV6-5 and TRBJ1-3, with TRBD1 matching 8 bases. Germline V CDR1 and CDR2: MNHEY, SVGAGI. The CDR3 runs to 14 residues. Trimming took 6 bases from V and 0 from J; bases not matched to a gene: 1. CDR3 region: CASRQGASGNTIYF. In DNA form, the CDR3 reads TGTGCCAGCAGGCAGGGGGCCTCTGGAAACACCATATATTTT.